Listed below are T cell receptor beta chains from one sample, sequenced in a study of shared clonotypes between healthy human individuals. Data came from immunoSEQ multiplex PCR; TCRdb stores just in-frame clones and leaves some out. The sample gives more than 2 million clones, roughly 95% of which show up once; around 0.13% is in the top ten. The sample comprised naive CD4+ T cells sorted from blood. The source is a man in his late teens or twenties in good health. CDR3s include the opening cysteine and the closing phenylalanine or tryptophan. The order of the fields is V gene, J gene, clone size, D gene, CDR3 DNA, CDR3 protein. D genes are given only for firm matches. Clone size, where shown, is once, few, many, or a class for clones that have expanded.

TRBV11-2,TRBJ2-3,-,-,TGTGCCAGCAGCTCTGGACTGGACACAGATACGCAGTATTTT,CASSSGLDTDTQYF
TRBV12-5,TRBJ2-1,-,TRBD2,TGTGCTAGTGGTTTGGTACTACGTCGCCTTGGGACTAGCGGGACCTACCCCGACAATGAGCAGTTCTTC,CASGLVLRRLGTSGTYPDNEQFF
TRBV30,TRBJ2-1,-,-,TGTGCCTGGAGCGGAGATGTCTACAATGAGCAGTTCTTC,CAWSGDVYNEQFF
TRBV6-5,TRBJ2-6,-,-,TGTGCCAGCAGCAAGAGCTCTGGGGCCAACGTCCTGACTTTC,CASSKSSGANVLTF
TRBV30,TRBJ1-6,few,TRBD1,TGTGCCTGGACCGGGACAGGCTATAATTCACCCCTCCACTTT,CAWTGTGYNSPLHF
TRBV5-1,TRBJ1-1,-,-,TGCGCCAGCAGCTTGGATTATCGGGAGAGAAACACTGAAGCTTTCTTT,CASSLDYRERNTEAFF
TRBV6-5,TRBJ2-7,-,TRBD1,TGTGCCAGCAGTTACAAGGGACAGGGGTACGAGCAGTACTTC,CASSYKGQGYEQYF
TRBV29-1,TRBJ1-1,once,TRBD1,TGCAGCGTTTCGACAGGGGCTACTGAAGCTTTCTTT,CSVSTGATEAFF
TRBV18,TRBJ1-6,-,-,TGTGCCAGCTCTCCGGGACAATATAATTCACCCCTCCACTTT,CASSPGQYNSPLHF
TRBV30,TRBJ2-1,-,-,TGTGCCTGGAGTGGGAGTTTAAGCTCCTACAATGAGCAGTTCTTC,CAWSGSLSSYNEQFF
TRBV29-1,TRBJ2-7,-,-,TGCAGCGTGCGACAGACACTTACCTCCTACGAGCAGTACTTC,CSVRQTLTSYEQYF
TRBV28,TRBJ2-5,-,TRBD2,TGTGCCAGCACCGGGGCTAGCGGGAGGGCCGGTGAGACCCAGTACTTC,CASTGASGRAGETQYF
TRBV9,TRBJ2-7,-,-,TGTGCCAGCAGCATGCAGGGACGGGACGAGCAGTACTTC,CASSMQGRDEQYF
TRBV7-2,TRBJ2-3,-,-,TGTGCCAGCAGACTAATGGCGGGTTCTTCCGATACGCAGTATTTT,CASRLMAGSSDTQYF
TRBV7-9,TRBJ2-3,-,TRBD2,TGTGCCAGCAGCCTACCTAGCGGATCCACAGATACGCAGTATTTT,CASSLPSGSTDTQYF
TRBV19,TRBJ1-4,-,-,TGTGCCAGTAGTACAGGGATTACGACTAATGAAAAACTGTTTTTT,CASSTGITTNEKLFF
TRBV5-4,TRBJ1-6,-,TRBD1,TGTGCCAGCAGCTTGGACAGGGGGAATAATTCACCCCTCCACTTT,CASSLDRGNNSPLHF
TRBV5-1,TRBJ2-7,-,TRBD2,TGCGCCAGCAGCACCGGGACTAGCGGCCTCGAGCAGTACTTC,CASSTGTSGLEQYF
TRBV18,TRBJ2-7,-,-,TGTGCCAGCTCACGGGGATACGAGCAGTACTTC,CASSRGYEQYF
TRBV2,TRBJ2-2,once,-,TGTGCCAGCAGTGAAGACCGGCGCCCGAACACCGGGGAGCTGTTTTTT,CASSEDRRPNTGELFF
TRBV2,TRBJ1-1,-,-,TGTGCCAGCAGTGATAGTTCGGTGTTCTTTCTTAACACTGAAGCTTTCTTT,CASSDSSVFFLNTEAFF
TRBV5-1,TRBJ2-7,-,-,TGCGCCAGCACCCCGAACGAGTCTAAGTACGAGCAGTACTTC,CASTPNESKYEQYF
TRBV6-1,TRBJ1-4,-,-,TGTGCCAGCAGACCAATGGACACGAAAGATGAAAAACTGTTTTTT,CASRPMDTKDEKLFF
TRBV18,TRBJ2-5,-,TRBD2,TGTGCCAGCTCACCAGGGGGGGGCCAAGAGACCCAGTACTTC,CASSPGGGQETQYF
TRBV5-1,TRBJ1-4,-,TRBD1,TGCGCCAGCAGCTTGGAGGCCAGGGGGAGCAATGAAAAACTGTTTTTT,CASSLEARGSNEKLFF
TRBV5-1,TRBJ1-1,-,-,TGCGCCAGCAGCCTAAACAGGGAAAACACTGAAGCTTTCTTT,CASSLNRENTEAFF
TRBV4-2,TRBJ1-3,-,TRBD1,TGTGCCAGCAGCCAAGCGACAGGGGGAAACACCATATATTTT,CASSQATGGNTIYF
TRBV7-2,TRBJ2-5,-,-,TGTGCCAGCAGTCTAGCGGGACAGGGTGAGACCCAGTACTTC,CASSLAGQGETQYF
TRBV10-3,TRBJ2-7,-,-,TGTGCCATCAGTGAAGCGACGGGCCCCCTGGAGCAGTACTTC,CAISEATGPLEQYF
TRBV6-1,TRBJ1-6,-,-,TGTGCCAGCACCCAGCAGTTTTGGGGCAATTCACCCCTCCACTTT,CASTQQFWGNSPLHF
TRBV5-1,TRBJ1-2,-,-,TGCGCCAGCAGCTTGGGGGCCAGATATGGCTACACCTTC,CASSLGARYGYTF
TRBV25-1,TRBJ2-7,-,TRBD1,TGTGCCAGCAGTAATGCAGGGGGCTCCCACGAGCAGTACTTC,CASSNAGGSHEQYF
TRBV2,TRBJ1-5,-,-,TGTGCCAGCAGTGGGACTCTACTAGGCAATCAGCCCCAGCATTTT,CASSGTLLGNQPQHF
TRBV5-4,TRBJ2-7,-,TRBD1,TGTGCCAGCAGCTCCGCAGGGGGCATCTACGAGCAGTACTTC,CASSSAGGIYEQYF
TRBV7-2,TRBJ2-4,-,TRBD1,TGTGCCAGCAGCCTCCTTCAGGGGGCGAGCATTCAGTACTTC,CASSLLQGASIQYF